This entry lists 23 T cell receptor beta chains sequenced from one sample in a study of blood T cells in healthy people across ages (dated by TCRdb to between 2014 and 2017). Libraries were prepared through 5' RACE. The data were produced on an Illumina HiSeq 2500. A second PCR of roughly 6 to 12 cycles was performed with a sample-barcoded 5' primer and a J-beta primer mix. TCRdb's own reprocessing of the public reads used fastp at Q25 and MiXCR and kept productive beta chains. One record per CDR3 amino acid sequence lists the most common genes and DNA. The sample table holds 750,000 to 950,000 distinct CDR3 sequences, of which 25% to 30% were seen once. Around 2.9% of the sample is held by the ten biggest clonotypes. The same data also contributed to another study, on T cells of mothers and their children.

Sample: blood. All receptors derive from a boy aged 5-17 years in good health.

The genes are TRBV6-2 or TRBV6-3 and TRBJ2-3; D is possibly TRBD2 (5 bases). Germline assignment: CDR1 MNHEY and CDR2 SVGEGT. Trimming removed 5 bases at V and 2 bases at J, with 11 bases between. The CDR3 loop spans 14 amino acids. The CDR3 here is CASSRLAHTDTQYF. The CDR3 bases are TGTGCCAGCAGTCGTCTAGCTCACACAGATACGCAGTATTTT.

This clonotype showed up just a few times. At one boundary the junction diverges from the germline segment, which might be a read error. V is TRBV3-1 and J is TRBJ2-5; D possibly corresponds to TRBD1 (5 bases). The DNA end is more similar to TRBJ2-7, so the J call may be wrong. The germline V gene encodes CDR1 LGHDT and CDR2 YNNKEL (reference sequence). The CDR3 sequence is 16 residues long. The CDR3, as DNA: TGTGCCAGCGGCCAAACCCGGACCATAGGGGCCTACGAGCAGTACTTC. This encodes CASGQTRTIGAYEQYF.

The V call is TRBV7-9, the J call TRBJ2-4; weak D call: TRBD1 (8 bases). The V and J ends lost 4 bases and 9 bases respectively, with 22 bases between them. This CDR3 has 16 amino acids. Germline lookup yields CDR1 SEHNR and CDR2 FQNEAQ (reference sequence). The CDR3 DNA is TGTGCCAGCAGCTATCCTTTAAGACAGGGGAGGGCCATTCAGTACTTC. Its protein is CASSYPLRQGRAIQYF.

This chain connects TRBV20-1 to TRBJ2-3; D unresolved. The CDR3 is 12 residues long. V lost 6 bases to trimming and J lost 0 bases, with 7 bases between them. The germline V gene has CDR1 DFQATT and CDR2 SNEGSKA (reference sequence). CDR3 region: CSALQSTDTQYF. The CDR3 nucleotides are TGCAGTGCCTTACAGAGCACAGATACGCAGTATTTT.

This chain uses TRBV5-1 with TRBJ2-2; 9 bases are a match to TRBD2. This CDR3 comprises 17 residues. Germline V gives CDR1 SGHRS, CDR2 YFSETQ. Trimming at V came to 0 bases and at J to 1 base, leaving 4 bases not matched to a gene. The CDR3 coding sequence is TGCGCCAGCAGCTTGGTCCCGACTAGCGGGAACACCGGGGAGCTGTTTTTT. This encodes CASSLVPTSGNTGELFF. Supplemented by reference TRBV5-1 and TRBJ2-2, the full variable domain reads KAGVTQTPRYLIKTRGQQVTLSCSPISGHRSVSWYQQTPGQGLQFLFEYFSETQRNKGNFPGRFSGRQFSNSRSEMNVSTLELGDSALYLCASSLVPTSGNTGELFFGEGSRLTVL.

The chain is built from TRBV9 and TRBJ2-5; D is undetermined. CDR3 size: 15 residues. From germline, CDR1 is SGDLS and CDR2 YYNGEE. The germline V and J ends were trimmed by 3 bases and 1 base, with 13 bases remaining between them. Here the CDR3 reads CASSAVGRFQETQYF. In nucleotides, the CDR3 is TGTGCCAGCAGCGCCGTCGGGCGGTTCCAAGAGACCCAGTACTTC.

V usage is TRBV5-1 and J usage is TRBJ2-5; TRBD2 might be the D (5 bases). Matching the DNA end better, TRBJ2-1 makes the J call doubtful. The germline gives CDR1 SGHRS, CDR2 YFSETQ. The CDR3 is made up of 16 amino acids. The CDR3: CASSADSAGPWYEQFF. The CDR3 bases are TGCGCCAGCAGCGCGGACTCCGCTGGTCCCTGGTATGAGCAGTTCTTC.

The gene calls are TRBV15 and TRBJ1-5; perhaps TRBD1 as D (5 bases). CDR3 length: 18 residues. V lost 6 bases to trimming and J lost 0 bases, with 21 bases between them. Germline V gives CDR1 LNHNV, CDR2 YYDKDF (reference sequence). In DNA, the CDR3 is TGTGCCACCAGTAATTACCAGGGTCTGATCCTTAGCAATCAGCCCCAGCATTTT. The encoded protein is CATSNYQGLILSNQPQHF.

CDR3 loop: CASGPVVAGARETQYF. Here the CDR3 DNA reads TGTGCCAGCGGCCCAGTCGTTGCGGGGGCCAGAGAGACCCAGTACTTC. The chain employs TRBV12-3 or TRBV12-4 and TRBJ2-5, with a weak D call TRBD2 (7 bases). Deletions cut 8 bases from V and 4 bases from J, with 23 bases between. The CDR3 loop spans 16 amino acids.

The rearrangement uses TRBV7-2 and TRBJ2-3, with TRBD2 matching 8 bases. The germline gives CDR1 SGHTA, CDR2 FQGNSA. Germline trimming cut 1 base from V and 5 bases from J; bases unmatched to any gene: 5. The CDR3 consists of 15 residues. The DNA for the CDR3 is TGTGCCAGCAGCTTAGAAGCGGGAGCTGGAGATACGCAGTATTTT. As protein: CASSLEAGAGDTQYF.

V gene TRBV21-1 combines with J gene TRBJ2-5; no check of the table's D call, TRBD1, against the DNA was made. TRBV21-1 is a pseudogene locus. The CDR3 sequence is 17 residues long. The CDR3 bases are TGTGCCAGCAGCGATTCCCGGGAGGGTAAAGATAAAGAGACCCAGTACTTC. Residues: CASSDSREGKDKETQYF.

The chain combines TRBV13 with TRBJ1-1; D remains ambiguous. This CDR3 is built from 13 residues. Germline loops: CDR1 PRHDT, CDR2 FYEKMQ (reference sequence). V dropped 6 bases and J dropped 6 bases, with 14 bases sitting between them. CDR3 protein: CASRRALNAEAFF. CDR3 coding DNA: TGTGCCAGCAGAAGGGCTCTAAACGCTGAAGCTTTCTTT.

Regarding this clonotype: Relative to the germline gene, one junction end is altered; a read error may explain this. V and J are TRBV14 and TRBJ2-4, with D perhaps matching TRBD1 (7 bases). The CDR3 extends over 16 amino acids. Germline CDR1 and CDR2: SGHDN and FVKESK. The CDR3 DNA reads TGTGCCAGCAGCCCCCGGAGGGAAGACAGGGTCGGCATTCAGTGCTTC. This sequence encodes CASSPRREDRVGIQCF.

This clonotype was picked up a small number of times. The chain carries TRBV5-4 and TRBJ2-7; D might be TRBD2 (5 bases). Germline V gene data show CDR1 as SGHNT and CDR2 as YYREEE (reference sequence). This CDR3 region has 13 residues. Trimming removed 0 bases at V and 6 bases at J, with 10 bases between. The CDR3 DNA reads TGTGCCAGCAGCTTGGGGTCCGGAGGCGAGCAGTACTTC. It is translated as CASSLGSGGEQYF.

This clonotype was recorded a few times. The chain recombines TRBV6-5 with TRBJ2-2; 8 positions agree with TRBD1. The V gene's germline CDR1 is MNHEY and CDR2 SVGAGI. CDR3 length: 14 amino acids. Losses at the gene ends were 0 bases for V and 8 bases for J; bases not matched to a gene: 2. As DNA, the CDR3 is TGTGCCAGCAGTTACTCGACAGGGGAAGGGGAGCTGTTTTTT. Residues: CASSYSTGEGELFF.

The sample holds a few counts of this clonotype. The chain is built from TRBV28 and TRBJ2-7; D is undetermined. The V gene's germline CDR1 is MDHEN and CDR2 SYDVKM. The CDR3 runs to 14 residues. The V end lost 7 bases, the J end lost 6 bases, and 19 bases lay between the germline ends. The CDR3 DNA sequence: TGTGCCAGCACCTCTCTAGGATCAGACGTCGAGCAGTACTTC. The encoded protein is CASTSLGSDVEQYF.

This clonotype has a handful of counts. This sequence joins TRBV11-2 and TRBJ1-3; D not resolved. The CDR3 runs 16 residues. The germline gives CDR1 SGHAT, CDR2 FQNNGV. Trimming cost V 3 bases and J 2 bases, with 14 bases left between them. CDR3 bases: TGTGCCAGCAGCTTTGGGCCCTCAGGAGCTGGAAACACCATATATTTT. Amino acid sequence: CASSFGPSGAGNTIYF. The full variable domain, rest sourced from reference TRBV11-2 and TRBJ1-3, is EAGVAQSPRYKIIEKRQSVAFWCNPISGHATLYWYQQILGQGPKLLIQFQNNGVVDDSQLPKDRFSAERLKGVDSTLKIQPAKLEDSAVYLCASSFGPSGAGNTIYFGEGSWLTVV.

V usage is TRBV14 and J usage is TRBJ2-7; D remains unclear. The CDR3 covers 13 residues. Looked up from germline, CDR1 is SGHDN and CDR2 is FVKESK. With 3 bases removed from V and 5 bases from J, the gap between germline ends came to 11 bases. The CDR3 loop reads CASSHSGVHEQYF. The CDR3, as DNA: TGTGCCAGCAGCCACTCCGGAGTCCACGAGCAGTACTTC.

V and J are TRBV5-6 and TRBJ2-5; 7 bases line up with TRBD2. The CDR3 consists of 13 residues. The germline V gene has CDR1 SGHDT and CDR2 YYEEEE. The J segment lost 2 bases and the V segment lost 7 bases, leaving 5 bases of the junction unmatched. CDR3 sequence: CASCLGGQETQYF. CDR3 coding DNA: TGTGCCAGCTGCCTGGGAGGGCAAGAGACCCAGTACTTC. Complete variable domain (other parts from reference TRBV5-6 and TRBJ2-5): DAGVTQSPTHLIKTRGQQVTLRCSPKSGHDTVSWYQQALGQGPQFIFQYYEEEERQRGNFPDRFSGHQFPNYSSELNVNALLLGDSALYLCASCLGGQETQYFGPGTRLLVL.

At least ten counts were recorded for this clonotype. The chain has TRBV27 and TRBJ2-7; D is unresolved. CDR3 length equals 11 residues. V gave up 4 bases and J gave up 4 bases, with 5 bases separating them. Germline-derived CDR1 and CDR2 are MNHEY and SMNVEV (reference sequence). As DNA, the CDR3 is TGTGCCAGCAGTTCCCATTACGAGCAGTACTTC. It codes for CASSSHYEQYF.

V and J are TRBV12-3 or TRBV12-4 and TRBJ1-2, with a weak D call TRBD1 (5 bases). The CDR3 loop spans 17 amino acids. V lost 6 bases and J 4 bases, leaving 24 bases between the germline ends. This CDR3 reads CASSRGHSANFPYGYTF. Written as DNA, the CDR3 is TGTGCCAGCAGCCGGGGCCACAGCGCGAACTTCCCCTATGGCTACACCTTC.

The chain couples TRBV5-1 to TRBJ2-7, with a weak D call TRBD2 (5 bases). The J call is uncertain, as TRBJ2-1 better fits the DNA end. The CDR3 is 12 residues long. Germline V gives CDR1 SGHRS, CDR2 YFSETQ. In nucleotides, the CDR3 is TGCGCCAGCAGGGAGGCCCCCAATGAGCAGTTCTTC. Translating gives CASREAPNEQFF.

The chain has TRBV20-1 and TRBJ2-5, with 8 nucleotides matching TRBD2. Germline-derived CDR1 and CDR2 are DFQATT and SNEGSKA (reference sequence). This CDR3 contains 16 residues. V was clipped by 1 base and J by 1 base; unmatched bases: 8. The DNA for the CDR3 is TGCAGTGCTAGAGTTGGGCGGGGGGCCTCCCAAGAGACCCAGTACTTC. Translated: CSARVGRGASQETQYF.